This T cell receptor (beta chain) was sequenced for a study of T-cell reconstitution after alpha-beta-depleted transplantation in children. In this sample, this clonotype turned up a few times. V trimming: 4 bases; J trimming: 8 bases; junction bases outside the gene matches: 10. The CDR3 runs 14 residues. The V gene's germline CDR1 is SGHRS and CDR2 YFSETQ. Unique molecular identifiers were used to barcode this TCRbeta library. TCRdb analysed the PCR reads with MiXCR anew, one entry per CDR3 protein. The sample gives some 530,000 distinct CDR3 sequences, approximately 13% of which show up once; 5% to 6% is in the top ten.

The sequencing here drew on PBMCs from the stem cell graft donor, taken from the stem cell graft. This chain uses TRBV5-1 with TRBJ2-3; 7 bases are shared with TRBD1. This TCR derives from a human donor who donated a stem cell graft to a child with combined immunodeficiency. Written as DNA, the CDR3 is TGCGCCAGCAGCATACGACAGGGACGATCTACGCAGTATTTT. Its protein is CASSIRQGRSTQYF.